This T cell receptor beta chain was recovered during a study of blood T cell repertoires in COVID-19. The sample holds a few counts of this clone. Data came from immunoSEQ multiplex PCR; TCRdb stores just in-frame clones and leaves some out. The top ten clones hold 7.5% to 10% of a sample with over 30,000 clones, over 80% of them seen once. This CDR3 spans 16 amino acids. CDR1 SGHRS and CDR2 YFSETQ come from the germline V gene. V lost 6 bases, J lost 2 bases, and 17 bases lay in between. The chain couples TRBV5-1 to TRBJ1-4, with D uncertain. This clonotype originated in a human donor in a cohort sampled during active COVID-19. Sample: peripheral blood. CDR3 coding DNA: TGCGCCAGCAAACGGTCGACGGGAGGGACTAATGAAAAACTGTTTTTT. This encodes CASKRSTGGTNEKLFF. Variable domain in full (rest from reference TRBV5-1 and TRBJ1-4): KAGVTQTPRYLIKTRGQQVTLSCSPISGHRSVSWYQQTPGQGLQFLFEYFSETQRNKGNFPGRFSGRQFSNSRSEMNVSTLELGDSALYLCASKRSTGGTNEKLFFGSGTQLSVL.